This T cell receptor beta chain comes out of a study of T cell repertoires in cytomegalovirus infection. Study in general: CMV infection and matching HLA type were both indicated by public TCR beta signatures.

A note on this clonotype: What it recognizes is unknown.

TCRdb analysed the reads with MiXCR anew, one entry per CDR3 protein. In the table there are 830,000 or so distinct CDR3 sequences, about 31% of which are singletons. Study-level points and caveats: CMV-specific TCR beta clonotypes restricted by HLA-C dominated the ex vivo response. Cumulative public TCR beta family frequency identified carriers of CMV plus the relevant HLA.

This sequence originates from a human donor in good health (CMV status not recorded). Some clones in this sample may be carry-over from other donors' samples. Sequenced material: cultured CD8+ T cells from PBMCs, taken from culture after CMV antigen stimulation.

CDR3 in DNA: TGTGCCAGCATTTTGACAGTTCTCTATGGCTACACCTTC. As protein: CASILTVLYGYTF. V and J are TRBV7-9 and TRBJ1-2; weak D call: TRBD1 (5 bases). The CDR3 covers 13 residues. The germline V and J ends were trimmed by 7 bases and 4 bases, with 13 bases remaining between them. Germline CDR1 is SEHNR and CDR2 is FQNEAQ (reference sequence).